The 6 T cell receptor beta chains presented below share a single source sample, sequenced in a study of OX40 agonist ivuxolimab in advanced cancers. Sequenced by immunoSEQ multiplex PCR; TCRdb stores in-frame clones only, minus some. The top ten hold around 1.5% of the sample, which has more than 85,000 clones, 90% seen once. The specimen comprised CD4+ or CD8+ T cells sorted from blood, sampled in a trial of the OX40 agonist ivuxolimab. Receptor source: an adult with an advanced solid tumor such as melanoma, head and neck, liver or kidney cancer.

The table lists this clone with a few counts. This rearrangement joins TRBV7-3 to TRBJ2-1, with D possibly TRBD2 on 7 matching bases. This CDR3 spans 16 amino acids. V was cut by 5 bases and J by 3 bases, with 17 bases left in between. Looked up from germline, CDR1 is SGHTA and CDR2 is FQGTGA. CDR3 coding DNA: TGTGCCAGCAGCCCCCTCGGGGGGCTCTTCTACAATGAGCAGTTCTTC. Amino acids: CASSPLGGLFYNEQFF.

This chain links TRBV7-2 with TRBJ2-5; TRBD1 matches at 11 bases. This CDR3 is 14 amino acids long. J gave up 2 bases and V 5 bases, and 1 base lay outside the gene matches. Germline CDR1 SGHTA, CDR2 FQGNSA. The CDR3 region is CASSRDRGQETQYF. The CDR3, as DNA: TGTGCCAGCAGCCGGGACAGGGGGCAAGAGACCCAGTACTTC.

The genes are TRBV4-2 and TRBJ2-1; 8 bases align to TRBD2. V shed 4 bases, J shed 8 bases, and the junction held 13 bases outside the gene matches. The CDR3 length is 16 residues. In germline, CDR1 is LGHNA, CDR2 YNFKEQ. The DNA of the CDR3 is TGTGCCAGCAGCCCCCTCCGGGAGGGGGGGAGGGATGAGCAGTTCTTC. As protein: CASSPLREGGRDEQFF.

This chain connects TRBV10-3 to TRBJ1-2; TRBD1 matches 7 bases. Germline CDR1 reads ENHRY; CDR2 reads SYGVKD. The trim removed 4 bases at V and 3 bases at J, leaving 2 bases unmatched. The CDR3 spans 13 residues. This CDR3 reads CAISGTGHYGYTF. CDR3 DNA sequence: TGTGCCATCAGTGGGACAGGCCACTATGGCTACACCTTC.

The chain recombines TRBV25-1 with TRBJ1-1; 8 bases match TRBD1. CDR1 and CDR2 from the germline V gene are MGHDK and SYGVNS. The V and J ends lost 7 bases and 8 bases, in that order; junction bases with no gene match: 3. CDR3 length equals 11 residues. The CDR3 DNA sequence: TGTGCCAGCATCAACAGGGGGGAAGCTTTCTTT. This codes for CASINRGEAFF.

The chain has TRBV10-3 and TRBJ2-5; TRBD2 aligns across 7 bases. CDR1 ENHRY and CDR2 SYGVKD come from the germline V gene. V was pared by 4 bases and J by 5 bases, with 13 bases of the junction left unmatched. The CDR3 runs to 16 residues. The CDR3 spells CAISVGTLAVRETQYF. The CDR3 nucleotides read TGTGCCATCAGTGTAGGTACTCTAGCGGTTAGGGAGACCCAGTACTTC.